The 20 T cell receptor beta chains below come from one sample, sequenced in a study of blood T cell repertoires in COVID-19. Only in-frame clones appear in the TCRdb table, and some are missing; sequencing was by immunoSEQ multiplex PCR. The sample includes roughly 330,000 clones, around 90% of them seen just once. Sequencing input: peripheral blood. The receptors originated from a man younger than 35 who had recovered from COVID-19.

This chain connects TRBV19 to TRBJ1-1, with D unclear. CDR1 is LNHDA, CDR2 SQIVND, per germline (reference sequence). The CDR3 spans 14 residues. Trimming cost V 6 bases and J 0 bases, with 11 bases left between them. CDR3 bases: TGTGCCAGTAGAATGGGCCCCGTGAACACTGAAGCTTTCTTT. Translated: CASRMGPVNTEAFF.

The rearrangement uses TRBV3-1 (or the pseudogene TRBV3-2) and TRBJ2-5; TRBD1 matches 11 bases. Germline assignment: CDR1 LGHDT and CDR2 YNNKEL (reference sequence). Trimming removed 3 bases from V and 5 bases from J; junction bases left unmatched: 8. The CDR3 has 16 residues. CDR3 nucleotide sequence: TGTGCCAGCAGCCACTTTCCGGGACAGGGGGTGGAGACCCAGTACTTC. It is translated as CASSHFPGQGVETQYF.

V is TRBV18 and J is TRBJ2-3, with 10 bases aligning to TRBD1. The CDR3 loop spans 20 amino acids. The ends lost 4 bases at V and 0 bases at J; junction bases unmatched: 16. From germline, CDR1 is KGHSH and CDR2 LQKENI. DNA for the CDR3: TGTGCCAGCTCACACCCTTTGAAGGGGACAGGGGTGCCCAGCACAGATACGCAGTATTTT. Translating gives CASSHPLKGTGVPSTDTQYF.

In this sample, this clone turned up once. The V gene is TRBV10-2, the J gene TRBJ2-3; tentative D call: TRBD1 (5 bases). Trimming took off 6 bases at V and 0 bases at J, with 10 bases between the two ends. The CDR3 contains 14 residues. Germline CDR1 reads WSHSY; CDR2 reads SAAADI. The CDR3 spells CASRLGVSTDTQYF. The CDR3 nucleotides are TGCGCCAGCAGGTTAGGGGTTAGCACAGATACGCAGTATTTT.

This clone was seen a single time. The CDR3 reads CASSIMSRGDNEQFF. As DNA, the CDR3 is TGTGCCAGTAGTATAATGTCGCGGGGGGACAATGAGCAGTTCTTC. The V gene is TRBV19, the J gene TRBJ2-1; TRBD2 agrees at 8 bases. V was pared by 2 bases and J by 5 bases, with 5 bases of the junction left unmatched. Germline V gene data show CDR1 as LNHDA and CDR2 as SQIVND (reference sequence). The CDR3 runs 15 residues.

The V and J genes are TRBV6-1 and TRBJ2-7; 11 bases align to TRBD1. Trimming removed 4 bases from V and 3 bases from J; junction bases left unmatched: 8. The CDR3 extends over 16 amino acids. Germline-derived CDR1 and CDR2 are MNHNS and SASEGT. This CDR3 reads CASSVEPGTGGYEQYF. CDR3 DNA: TGTGCCAGCAGTGTAGAGCCTGGGACAGGGGGCTACGAGCAGTACTTC.

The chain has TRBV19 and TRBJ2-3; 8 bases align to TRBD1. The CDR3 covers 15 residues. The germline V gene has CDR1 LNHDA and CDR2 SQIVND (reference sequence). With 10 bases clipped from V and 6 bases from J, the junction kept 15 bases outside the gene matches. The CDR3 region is CATSAGTGGPDTQYF. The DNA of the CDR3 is TGTGCCACTTCAGCCGGGACAGGCGGCCCGGATACGCAGTATTTT.

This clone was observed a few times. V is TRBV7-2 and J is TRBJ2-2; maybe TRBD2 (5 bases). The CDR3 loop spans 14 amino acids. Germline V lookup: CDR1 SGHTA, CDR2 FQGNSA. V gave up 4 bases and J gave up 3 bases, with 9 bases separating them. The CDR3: CASSSRGDTGELFF. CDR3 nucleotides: TGTGCCAGCAGCTCCCGGGGTGACACCGGGGAGCTGTTTTTT. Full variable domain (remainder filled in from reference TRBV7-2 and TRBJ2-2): GAGVSQSPSNKVTEKGKDVELRCDPISGHTALYWYRQSLGQGLEFLIYFQGNSAPDKSGLPSDRFSAERTGGSVSTLTIQRTQQEDSAVYLCASSSRGDTGELFFGEGSRLTVL.

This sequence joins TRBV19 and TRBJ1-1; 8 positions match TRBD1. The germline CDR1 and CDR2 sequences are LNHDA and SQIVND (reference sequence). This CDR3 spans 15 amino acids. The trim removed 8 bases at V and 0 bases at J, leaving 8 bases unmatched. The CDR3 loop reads CASVNRGVMNTEAFF. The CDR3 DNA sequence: TGTGCCAGTGTTAACAGGGGGGTTATGAACACTGAAGCTTTCTTT.

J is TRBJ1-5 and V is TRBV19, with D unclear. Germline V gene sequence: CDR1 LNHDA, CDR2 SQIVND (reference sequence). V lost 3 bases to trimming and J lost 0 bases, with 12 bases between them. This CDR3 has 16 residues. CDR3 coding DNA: TGTGCCAGTAGTATGGTGCCGTTAGATAGCAATCAGCCCCAGCATTTT. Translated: CASSMVPLDSNQPQHF.

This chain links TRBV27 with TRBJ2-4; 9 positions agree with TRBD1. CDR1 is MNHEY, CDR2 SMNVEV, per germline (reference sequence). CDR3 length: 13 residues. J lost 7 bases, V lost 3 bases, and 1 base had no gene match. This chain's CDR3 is CASSFDRGNIQYF. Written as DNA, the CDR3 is TGTGCCAGCAGTTTTGACAGGGGGAACATTCAGTACTTC.

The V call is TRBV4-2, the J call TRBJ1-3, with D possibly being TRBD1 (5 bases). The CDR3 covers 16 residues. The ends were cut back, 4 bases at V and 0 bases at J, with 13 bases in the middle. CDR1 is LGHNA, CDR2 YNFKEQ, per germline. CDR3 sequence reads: CASSLDSVDSGNTIYF. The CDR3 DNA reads TGTGCCAGCAGCCTCGACAGCGTCGACTCTGGAAACACCATATATTTT.

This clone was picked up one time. The CDR3 loop reads CASSQDPGGSQPQHF. The DNA for the CDR3 is TGTGCCAGCAGCCAAGATCCAGGGGGCTCTCAGCCCCAGCATTTT. The gene calls are TRBV3-1 (or the pseudogene TRBV3-2) and TRBJ1-5, with 8 bases aligning to TRBD1. Losses at the gene ends were 0 bases for V and 6 bases for J; bases not matched to a gene: 4. CDR1 LGHDT and CDR2 YNNKEL come from the germline V gene (reference sequence). The CDR3 runs to 15 residues.

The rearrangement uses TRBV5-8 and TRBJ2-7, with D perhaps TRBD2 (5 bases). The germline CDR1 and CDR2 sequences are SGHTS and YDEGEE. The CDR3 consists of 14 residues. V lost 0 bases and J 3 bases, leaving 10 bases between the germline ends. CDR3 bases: TGTGCCAGCAGCTTGGTAGTTGGGAGCTACGAGCAGTACTTC. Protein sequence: CASSLVVGSYEQYF. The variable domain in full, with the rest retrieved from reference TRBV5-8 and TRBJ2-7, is EAGVTQSPTHLIKTRGQQATLRCSPISGHTSVYWYQQALGLGLQFLLWYDEGEERNRGNFPPRFSGRQFPNYSSELNVNALELEDSALYLCASSLVVGSYEQYFGPGTRLTVT.

The CDR3 DNA is TGTGCCAGCAGCTTAGGCCCGTGGGACAGCTACGAGCAGTACTTC. This encodes CASSLGPWDSYEQYF. The rearrangement uses TRBV7-9 and TRBJ2-7, with 7 nucleotides matching TRBD1. Germline-derived CDR1 and CDR2 are SEHNR and FQNEAQ (reference sequence). The CDR3 contains 15 residues. V was pared by 1 base and J by 3 bases, with 6 bases of the junction left unmatched.

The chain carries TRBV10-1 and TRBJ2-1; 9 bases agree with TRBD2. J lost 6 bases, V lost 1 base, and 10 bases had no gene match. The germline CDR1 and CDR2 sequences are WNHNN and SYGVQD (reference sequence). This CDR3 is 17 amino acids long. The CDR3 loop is CASSEYRSLAGLNEQFF. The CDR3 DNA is TGCGCCAGCAGTGAGTATAGGAGTCTAGCGGGACTCAATGAGCAGTTCTTC.

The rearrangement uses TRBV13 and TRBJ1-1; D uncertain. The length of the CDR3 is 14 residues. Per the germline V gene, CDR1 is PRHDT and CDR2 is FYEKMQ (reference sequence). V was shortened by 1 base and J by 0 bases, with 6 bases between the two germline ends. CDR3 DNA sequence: TGTGCCAGCAGCTTAGCAGGCATGAACACTGAAGCTTTCTTT. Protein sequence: CASSLAGMNTEAFF.

This CDR3 reads CASSQDGLAGVPNEQFF. The DNA of the CDR3 is TGCGCCAGCAGCCAAGACGGACTAGCGGGAGTACCCAATGAGCAGTTCTTC. The V and J genes are TRBV4-1 and TRBJ2-1, with 13 bases aligning to TRBD2. The CDR3 spans 17 residues. J lost 6 bases, V lost 0 bases, and 5 bases had no gene match. CDR1 and CDR2 (germline): MGHRA, YSYEKL.

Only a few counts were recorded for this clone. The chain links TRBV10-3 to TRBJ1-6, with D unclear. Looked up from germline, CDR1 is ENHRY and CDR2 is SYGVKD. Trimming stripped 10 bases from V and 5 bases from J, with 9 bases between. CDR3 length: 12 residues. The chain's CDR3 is CATTGDNSPLHF. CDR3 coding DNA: TGTGCCACCACCGGGGATAATTCACCCCTCCACTTT.

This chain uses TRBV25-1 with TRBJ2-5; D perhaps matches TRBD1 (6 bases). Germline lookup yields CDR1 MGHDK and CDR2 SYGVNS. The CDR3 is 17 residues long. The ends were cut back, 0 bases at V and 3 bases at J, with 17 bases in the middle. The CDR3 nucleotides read TGTGCCAGCAGTGAATATAGGGGGTGGGACGGAGAAGAGACCCAGTACTTC. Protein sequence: CASSEYRGWDGEETQYF. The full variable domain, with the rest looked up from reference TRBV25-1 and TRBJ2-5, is EADIYQTPRYLVIGTGKKITLECSQTMGHDKMYWYQQDPGMELHLIHYSYGVNSTEKGDLSSESTVSRIRTEHFPLTLESARPSHTSQYLCASSEYRGWDGEETQYFGPGTRLLVL.